Listed below are T cell receptor beta chains from one sample, sequenced in a study of T cell repertoires in cytomegalovirus infection. MiXCR, run by TCRdb on the reads, gives a single entry per CDR3 protein. The sample records hundreds of thousands of distinct CDR3 sequences, 24% being singletons. Material: CD8+ T cells from PBMCs. All receptors derive from a human donor in good health (CMV status not recorded). Some clones in this sample may be carry-over from other donors' samples. Both conserved end residues are part of each CDR3. Each record gives: CDR3 length, J gene, V gene, D gene, clone size, CDR3 DNA, CDR3 protein. A D gene is named only where the DNA matches it firmly. Clone sizes are given selectively: once, few, many, or a class where the clone is expanded.

>13|TRBJ2-1|TRBV27|-|many
TGTGCCAGCAGCCAAACCAGGGGTAATGAGCAGTTCTTC
CASSQTRGNEQFF
>15|TRBJ1-2|TRBV11-1|-|few
-
CASSVGQGNLLTVTF
>13|TRBJ2-7|TRBV29-1|-|-
TGCAGCGTTGAAGATCGGAGAGGCTACGAGCAGTACTTC
CSVEDRRGYEQYF
>11|TRBJ1-2|TRBV20-1|-|few
TGCAGTGCCCCGGGAACCTATGGCTACACCTTC
CSAPGTYGYTF
>13|TRBJ2-1|TRBV6-2/TRBV6-3|-|few
TGTGCCAGCAGTACCCTAGCGAGCCATGAGCAGTTCTTC
CASSTLASHEQFF
>15|TRBJ2-7|TRBV19|-|few
TGTGCCAGTAGTATCTTCGCAGGGGCGGGGGACGAGCAGTACTTC
CASSIFAGAGDEQYF
>18|TRBJ1-5|TRBV20-1|TRBD1|-
TGCAGTGCTAGAGATCGGCTGGACAGGGGGCTGTCAAATCAGCCCCAGCATTTT
CSARDRLDRGLSNQPQHF
>14|TRBJ2-5|TRBV7-9|-|few
TGTGCCAGCAGCTTAGCGGGGCTCCGGGAGACCCAGTACTTC
CASSLAGLRETQYF
>16|TRBJ2-2|TRBV4-3|-|-
TGCGCCAGCAGCCAGTTTCTCCAGGGTCGGACCGGGGAGCTGTTTTTT
CASSQFLQGRTGELFF
>13|TRBJ1-6|TRBV7-9|-|many
TGTGCCAGCAGCTCAGGTTACAATTCACCCCTCCACTTT
CASSSGYNSPLHF
>12|TRBJ2-7|TRBV16|-|few
TGTGCCAGCTACCGGGACTCCCACGAGCAGTACTTC
CASYRDSHEQYF
>14|TRBJ1-2|TRBV28|-|many
TGTGCCAGCATCATTGACAGGACTAACTATGGCTACACCTTC
CASIIDRTNYGYTF
>18|TRBJ1-5|TRBV3-1|-|few
TGTGCCAGCAGCCAAGATTTTTTCGACAGTTATAGCAATCAGCCCCAGCATTTT
CASSQDFFDSYSNQPQHF
>15|TRBJ2-2|TRBV7-8|TRBD1|many
TGTGCCAGCAGCTCACGGACAGGGGTTGCCGGGGAGCTGTTTTTT
CASSSRTGVAGELFF
>16|TRBJ2-5|TRBV14|-|few
TGTGCCAGCAGCCAAGATCGGAGGGGGGACCAAGAGACCCAGTACTTC
CASSQDRRGDQETQYF
>15|TRBJ2-1|TRBV7-3|-|many
TGTGCCAGCAGCTTAACCAGCAGCTCCTACAATGAGCAGTTCTTC
CASSLTSSSYNEQFF
>16|TRBJ2-5|TRBV7-9|TRBD2|-
TGTGCCAGCAGCTTAGCTCTAGCGGGGGCACAAGAGACCCAGTACTTC
CASSLALAGAQETQYF
>15|TRBJ1-6|TRBV15|TRBD1|-
TGTGCCACCAGCACTACCGGGACAGGGTATTCATCCCTCCACTTT
CATSTTGTGYSSLHF
>14|TRBJ2-5|TRBV28|-|-
TGTGCCAGCAGTTTAACTAGCCCTGAGGAGACCCAGTACTTC
CASSLTSPEETQYF
>16|TRBJ2-1|TRBV12-5|-|-
TGTGCTAGTGCCTTTACGACGGGGAAGTTGGACAATGAGCAGTTCTTC
CASAFTTGKLDNEQFF
>13|TRBJ1-2|TRBV29-1|-|-
TGTAGCGTTGAGCGGCAGGGTAGGAGTGGCTACACCTTC
CSVERQGRSGYTF
>14|TRBJ2-1|TRBV27|-|-
TGTGCCAGCAGTTTATGGGGGGACGGGAATGAGCAGTTCTTC
CASSLWGDGNEQFF
>16|TRBJ1-5|TRBV2|TRBD1|-
TGTGCCAGCAACCGGGACAGGGTTTATAGCAATCAGCCCCAGCATTTT
CASNRDRVYSNQPQHF
>15|TRBJ1-2|TRBV28|-|many
TGTGCCAGCACTCAAACAGGGAGCGACCTCTATGGCTACACCTTC
CASTQTGSDLYGYTF
>13|TRBJ2-5|TRBV7-6|-|-
TGTGCTAGCAGCCCCCAGACACAAGAGACCCAGTACTTC
CASSPQTQETQYF
>16|TRBJ2-1|TRBV14|TRBD2|few
TGTGCCAGCAGCCAAAAGACCGGGGGGGCGGCTCGAGAGCAGTTCTTC
CASSQKTGGAAREQFF
>14|TRBJ2-5|TRBV29-1|TRBD2|-
TGCAGCGTTGACCGACTAGCGGGGCAAGAGACCCAGTACTTC
CSVDRLAGQETQYF
>14|TRBJ1-2|TRBV6-6|-|-
TGTGCCAGCAGTTACTCGACGGAGAACTATGGCTACACCTTC
CASSYSTENYGYTF
>17|TRBJ1-5|TRBV28|-|-
TGTGCCAGCAGTCCAGGGCCTGGCCCTGGGTTGGAACAGCCCCAGCATTTT
CASSPGPGPGLEQPQHF
>14|TRBJ2-5|TRBV2|-|few
TGTGCCAGCAGTGGGTTCGGGGGTGCTGAGACCCAGTACTTC
CASSGFGGAETQYF
>14|TRBJ2-3|TRBV12-3/TRBV12-4|TRBD1|-
TGTGCCAGCAGTCGACAGGGGGTACCAGATACGCAGTATTTT
CASSRQGVPDTQYF
>14|TRBJ2-1|TRBV7-8|-|many
TGTGCCAGCAGCTTTTCGAGCTCCTACAATGAGCAGTTCTTC
CASSFSSSYNEQFF
>12|TRBJ2-1|TRBV2|-|many
TGTGCCAGCCTGGCGGCCTGGGATGAGCAGTTCTTC
CASLAAWDEQFF
>13|TRBJ1-2|TRBV7-2|-|many
TGTGCCAGCAGCTTAGCCCTCCCCTATGGCTACACCTTC
CASSLALPYGYTF
>10|TRBJ2-7|TRBV2|TRBD2|-
TGTGCCAGCATTGGAGCGGGGGATTACTTC
CASIGAGDYF
>15|TRBJ2-3|TRBV7-8|TRBD2|few
TGTGCCAGCAGCGCTCAACTAGCGGACCTATGGGGTCGGTATTTT
CASSAQLADLWGRYF